This passage covers 23 T cell receptor beta chains from one sample sequenced in a study of blood T cell repertoires in COVID-19 (dated by TCRdb to 2020 to 2021). Libraries were prepared through the immunoSEQ multiplex PCR assay. Entries here come from immuneACCESS through TCRdb and include only in-frame sequences with V and J called. Some clones fail to appear in such tables; in the studies checked, an unresolved V gene covers under half of the shortfall, and the cause of the remainder is unknown. Across this sample there are roughly 150,000 clones, with less than 90% seen only once. The ten largest clones capture about 3.9% of the sample. Sequenced input: peripheral blood. The receptors originated from an older woman with acute or convalescent COVID-19.

The chain couples TRBV15 to TRBJ1-1; unclear D gene. The length of the CDR3 is 15 residues. The ends were cut back, 4 bases at V and 3 bases at J, with 15 bases in the middle. Germline CDR1 reads LNHNV; CDR2 reads YYDKDF (reference sequence). The CDR3 coding sequence is TGTGCCACCAGCACAAAACTAGGCAGTTACACTGAAGCTTTCTTT. Its protein product is CATSTKLGSYTEAFF.

This chain joins TRBV24-1 and TRBJ2-5; 11 bases line up with TRBD2. Germline V lookup: CDR1 KGHDR, CDR2 SFDVKD. The length of the CDR3 is 15 residues. After removal of 4 bases from V and 4 bases from J, the junction contained 4 bases not matched to a gene. CDR3 coding DNA: TGTGCCACCAGTGAACCGACTAGCGGGATAGAGACCCAGTACTTC. Its protein is CATSEPTSGIETQYF.

V gene TRBV27 combines with J gene TRBJ2-5; D is uncertain. Germline V gives CDR1 MNHEY, CDR2 SMNVEV (reference sequence). The CDR3 runs 14 residues. V was clipped by 0 bases and J by 4 bases, with 9 bases between them. The chain's CDR3 is CASSLSRRGETQYF. The CDR3, as DNA: TGTGCCAGCAGTTTATCACGTCGAGGAGAGACCCAGTACTTC.

J is TRBJ2-7 and V is TRBV11-3, with TRBD1 matching 9 bases. CDR1 SGHNT and CDR2 YENEEA come from the germline V gene. The CDR3 loop spans 16 amino acids. V lost 5 bases, J lost 3 bases, and 11 bases stayed unmatched. CDR3 amino acids: CASSLYARTGVYEQYF. CDR3 coding DNA: TGTGCCAGCAGCCTATATGCTAGGACAGGGGTCTACGAGCAGTACTTC.

The chain links TRBV27 to TRBJ2-5, with 7 nucleotides matching TRBD1. Germline values: CDR1 MNHEY, CDR2 SMNVEV (reference sequence). V gave up 8 bases and J gave up 5 bases; unmatched junction bases: 8. The CDR3 is 13 residues long. Here the CDR3 reads CASQQTGVETQYF. The CDR3 DNA reads as TGTGCCAGCCAGCAAACAGGGGTGGAGACCCAGTACTTC.

The J gene is TRBJ2-7, the V gene TRBV5-1, with 10 bases identical to TRBD1. From germline, CDR1 is SGHRS and CDR2 YFSETQ. CDR3 size: 18 residues. V lost 1 base and J lost 1; bases outside the gene matches: 11. CDR3 DNA: TGCGCCAGCAGCTTGAAATCTCCCGGGACAGGGGTGTCCTACGAGCAGTACTTC. Its translation: CASSLKSPGTGVSYEQYF.

This clone came up once. V usage is TRBV20-1 and J usage is TRBJ1-2; D remains ambiguous. The CDR3 contains 14 residues. V lost 3 bases and J 4 bases, leaving 15 bases between the germline ends. Germline V lookup: CDR1 DFQATT, CDR2 SNEGSKA (reference sequence). Here the CDR3 reads CSASDNTGIYGYTF. Here the CDR3 DNA reads TGCAGTGCTAGTGACAACACGGGGATCTATGGCTACACCTTC.

The V gene is TRBV5-6, the J gene TRBJ1-1; 7 positions agree with TRBD1. CDR1 is SGHDT, CDR2 YYEEEE, per germline. Trimming cost V 4 bases and J 1 base; bases outside gene matches: 1. The CDR3 has 13 residues. The CDR3 DNA reads as TGTGCCAGCAGCCGACAGGGGAACACTGAAGCTTTCTTT. This gives the protein CASSRQGNTEAFF.

The chain is built from TRBV20-1 and TRBJ2-2, with TRBD1 as a possible D gene (6 bases). The germline CDR1 and CDR2 sequences are DFQATT and SNEGSKA (reference sequence). V dropped 3 bases and J dropped 4 bases, with 15 bases sitting between them. The CDR3 is 15 residues long. The CDR3 nucleotides are TGCAGTGCTAGTCAGGACAGTCTTTTCACCGGGGAGCTGTTTTTT. Its translation is CSASQDSLFTGELFF.

This clone was recorded a few times. The chain is built from TRBV9 and TRBJ1-5, with 9 bases matching TRBD1. J was trimmed by 6 bases and V by 3 bases; bases with no gene match: 4. Germline assignment: CDR1 SGDLS and CDR2 YYNGEE. The CDR3 is 14 amino acids. The CDR3 here is CASSATGGRQPQHF. As DNA, the CDR3 is TGTGCCAGCAGCGCCACAGGGGGCCGTCAGCCCCAGCATTTT. Drawing the rest from reference TRBV9 and TRBJ1-5, the complete variable domain is DSGVTQTPKHLITATGQRVTLRCSPRSGDLSVYWYQQSLDQGLQFLIQYYNGEERAKGNILERFSAQQFPDLHSELNLSSLELGDSALYFCASSATGGRQPQHFGDGTRLSIL.

This clone was counted only a few times. CDR3 in DNA: TGTGCCAGCAGCCCAAGGACAGCCGAGCAGTTCTTC. Its protein is CASSPRTAEQFF. The chain carries TRBV11-2 and TRBJ2-1; maybe TRBD1 (6 bases). This CDR3 comprises 12 residues. V lost 5 bases to trimming and J lost 10 bases, with 12 bases between them. Germline lookup yields CDR1 SGHAT and CDR2 FQNNGV.

This clone was seen only a few times. This chain joins TRBV29-1 and TRBJ1-6, with 7 positions matching TRBD1. The V segment lost 4 bases and the J segment 3 bases; nucleotides outside the gene matches: 0. Per germline, CDR1 SQVTM and CDR2 ANQGSEA. The CDR3 consists of 13 residues. CDR3 DNA sequence: TGCAGCGTTGGGACAGGCTATAATTCACCCCTCCACTTT. Translation: CSVGTGYNSPLHF. The full variable domain, rest sourced from reference TRBV29-1 and TRBJ1-6, is SAVISQKPSRDICQRGTSLTIQCQVDSQVTMMFWYRQQPGQSLTLIATANQGSEATYESGFVIDKFPISRPNLTFSTLTVSNMSPEDSSIYLCSVGTGYNSPLHFGNGTRLTVT.

The chain recombines TRBV27 with TRBJ2-7; the match to TRBD2 covers 11 bases. This CDR3 contains 18 residues. Germline CDR1 MNHEY, CDR2 SMNVEV (reference sequence). V lost 6 bases, J lost 3 bases, and 16 bases stayed unmatched. The CDR3 nucleotides read TGTGCCAGCAGCCGAAGGCTCCAGACTAGCGGGACTTTCTACGAGCAGTACTTC. This gives the protein CASSRRLQTSGTFYEQYF.

The rearrangement uses TRBV21-1 and TRBJ2-7; the table's TRBD2 call for D was not verified on the DNA. TRBV21-1 counts as a pseudogene. The CDR3 contains 16 residues. CDR3 region: CASTTPGGRGAYEQYF. CDR3 bases: TGTGCCAGCACCACCCCGGGTGGTCGTGGCGCCTACGAGCAGTACTTC.

The CDR3 DNA is TGTGCCAGCAATATGCGGGAGGGCCTTGAGCAGTACTTC. It is translated as CASNMREGLEQYF. J is TRBJ2-7 and V is TRBV6-5, with 9 bases that match TRBD2. Germline V lookup: CDR1 MNHEY, CDR2 SVGAGI. This CDR3 has 13 amino acids. The junction had 8 bases not matched to a gene; V was cut back by 7 bases and J by 7 bases.

This chain links TRBV28 with TRBJ1-1; no clear D. Per the germline V gene, CDR1 is MDHEN and CDR2 is SYDVKM. Between the trimmed V and J ends, which lost 6 bases and 1 base, there was a span of 9 bases. CDR3 size: 13 residues. The CDR3 nucleotides are TGTGCCAGCAGAGCTCTTGGGAACACTGAAGCTTTCTTT. Protein sequence: CASRALGNTEAFF.

The chain carries TRBV30 and TRBJ1-4; the match to TRBD1 covers 7 bases. The junction had 6 bases not matched to a gene; V was cut back by 1 base and J by 7 bases. Germline V gives CDR1 GTSNPN, CDR2 SVGIG (reference sequence). The CDR3 totals 14 residues. The CDR3 region has the DNA TGTGCCTGGAGTGAGACAGGGAAGGGTGAAAAACTGTTTTTT. Its protein is CAWSETGKGEKLFF.

The gene calls are TRBV21-1 and TRBJ2-1; the DNA was not compared with TRBD2, the D call given in the table. TRBV21-1 is shown as a pseudogene. The CDR3 sequence is 17 residues long. This CDR3 is CASTKRTTSGRWNEQFF. The CDR3 DNA reads TGTGCCAGCACCAAGAGGACCACTAGCGGGAGATGGAATGAGCAGTTCTTC.

This chain uses TRBV5-4 with TRBJ2-7; 8 bases match TRBD1. After removal of 2 bases from V and 3 bases from J, the junction contained 7 bases not matched to a gene. Per germline, CDR1 SGHNT and CDR2 YYREEE (reference sequence). The CDR3 consists of 15 residues. The CDR3 DNA reads TGTGCCAGCAGCTTCTCTATGGACAGGGACTACGAGCAGTACTTC. Translating it yields CASSFSMDRDYEQYF.

The chain carries TRBV19 and TRBJ1-5, with TRBD1 identical over 7 bases. V lost 3 bases to trimming and J lost 1 base; unmatched junction nucleotides: 3. The CDR3 contains 15 residues. The germline CDR1 and CDR2 sequences are LNHDA and SQIVND (reference sequence). CDR3 residues: CASSIDRASNQPQHF. The CDR3 region has the DNA TGTGCCAGTAGTATCGACAGGGCGAGCAATCAGCCCCAGCATTTT.

The chain joins TRBV11-2 to TRBJ1-1; D gene uncertain. There are 11 residues in the CDR3. Germline V lookup: CDR1 SGHAT, CDR2 FQNNGV. V was cut by 5 bases and J by 4 bases, with 5 bases left in between. Written as DNA, the CDR3 is TGTGCCAGCAGCCCCCTCACTGAAGCTTTCTTT. Encoded protein: CASSPLTEAFF.

The chain is built from TRBV18 and TRBJ2-7; 10 nucleotides line up with TRBD1. The germline CDR1 and CDR2 sequences are KGHSH and LQKENI. V lost 6 bases to trimming and J lost 0 bases; unmatched junction nucleotides: 11. The CDR3 spans 17 residues. Here the CDR3 DNA reads TGTGCCAGCTCGTACAAAACCGGGACAGGGGCCTCCTACGAGCAGTACTTC. The encoded protein is CASSYKTGTGASYEQYF.

This clone was counted between two and nine times. The rearrangement uses TRBV9 and TRBJ2-7; 8 bases align to TRBD1. The CDR3 covers 16 residues. V was pared by 3 bases and J by 4 bases, with 12 bases of the junction left unmatched. CDR1 is SGDLS and CDR2 is YYNGEE in the germline V gene. This CDR3 reads CASSAETGALLYEQYF. For the CDR3, the DNA is TGTGCCAGCAGCGCAGAGACAGGGGCTTTATTGTACGAGCAGTACTTC.